This entry features one T cell receptor beta chain sequence. Its antigen is not known. This sample is part of a study of response to subunit inactivated influenza vaccine. Study results and caveats: The authors put forward the suggestion that each seasonal influenza vaccination may bring in only a limited number of new T cells.

One entry per CDR3 protein, called by TCRdb with MiXCR from the RT-PCR reads. The table has about 700,000 distinct CDR3 sequences, 12% to 15% seen once. Per the germline V gene, CDR1 is SGHRS and CDR2 is YFSETQ. This CDR3 is 17 amino acids long. V lost 4 bases, J lost 4 bases, and 9 bases stayed unmatched. The source material was PBMCs from blood, sampled around two weeks before vaccination. The chain couples TRBV5-1 to TRBJ2-3, with 13 bases lining up with TRBD2. The clonotype was recovered from a man in his fifties who received an inactivated influenza vaccine. This CDR3 is CASSLRLAGGVADTQYF. CDR3 DNA: TGCGCCAGCAGCCTCAGACTAGCGGGAGGCGTGGCAGATACGCAGTATTTT.